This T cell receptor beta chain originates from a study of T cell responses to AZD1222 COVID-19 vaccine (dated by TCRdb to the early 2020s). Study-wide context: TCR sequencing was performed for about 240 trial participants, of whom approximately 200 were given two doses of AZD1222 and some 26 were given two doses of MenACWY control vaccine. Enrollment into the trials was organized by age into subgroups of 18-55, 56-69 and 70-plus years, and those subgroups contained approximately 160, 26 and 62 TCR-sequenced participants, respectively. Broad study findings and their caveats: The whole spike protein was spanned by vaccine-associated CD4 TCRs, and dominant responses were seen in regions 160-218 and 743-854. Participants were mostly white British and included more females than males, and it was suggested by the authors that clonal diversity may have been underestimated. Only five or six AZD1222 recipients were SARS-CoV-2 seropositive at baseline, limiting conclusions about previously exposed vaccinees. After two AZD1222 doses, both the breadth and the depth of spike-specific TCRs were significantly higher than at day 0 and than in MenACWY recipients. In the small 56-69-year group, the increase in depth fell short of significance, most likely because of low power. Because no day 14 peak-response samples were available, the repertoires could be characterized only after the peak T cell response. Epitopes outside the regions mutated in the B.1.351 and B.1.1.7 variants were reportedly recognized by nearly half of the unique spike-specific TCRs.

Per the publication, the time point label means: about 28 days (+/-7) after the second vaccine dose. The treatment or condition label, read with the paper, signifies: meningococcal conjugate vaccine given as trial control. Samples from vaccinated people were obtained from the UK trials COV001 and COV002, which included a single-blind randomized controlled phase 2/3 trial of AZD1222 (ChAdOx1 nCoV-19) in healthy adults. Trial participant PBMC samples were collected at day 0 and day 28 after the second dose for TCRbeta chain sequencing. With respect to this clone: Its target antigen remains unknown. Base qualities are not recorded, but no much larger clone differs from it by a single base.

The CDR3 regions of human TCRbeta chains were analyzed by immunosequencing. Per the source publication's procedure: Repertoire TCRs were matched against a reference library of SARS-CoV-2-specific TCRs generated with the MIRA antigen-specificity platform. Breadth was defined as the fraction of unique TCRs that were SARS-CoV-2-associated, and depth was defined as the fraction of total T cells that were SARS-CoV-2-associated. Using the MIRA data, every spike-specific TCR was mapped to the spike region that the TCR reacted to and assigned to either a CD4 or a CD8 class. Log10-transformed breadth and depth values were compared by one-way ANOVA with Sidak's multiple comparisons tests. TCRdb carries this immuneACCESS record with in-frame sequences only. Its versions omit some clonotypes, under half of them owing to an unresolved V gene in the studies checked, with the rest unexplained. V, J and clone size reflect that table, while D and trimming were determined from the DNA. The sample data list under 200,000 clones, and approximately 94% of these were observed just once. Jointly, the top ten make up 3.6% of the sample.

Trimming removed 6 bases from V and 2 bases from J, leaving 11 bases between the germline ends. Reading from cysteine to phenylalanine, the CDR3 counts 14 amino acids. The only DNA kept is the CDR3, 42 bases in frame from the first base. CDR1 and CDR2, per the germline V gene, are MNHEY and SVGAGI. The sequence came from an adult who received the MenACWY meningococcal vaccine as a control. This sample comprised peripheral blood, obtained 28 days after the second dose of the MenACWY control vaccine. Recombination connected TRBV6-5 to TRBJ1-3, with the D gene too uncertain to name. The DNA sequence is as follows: TGTGCCAGCAGCACCCAGCCGACTGGAAACACCATATATTTT. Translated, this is CASSTQPTGNTIYF.